This TCR beta chain was identified during a study of OX40 agonist ivuxolimab in advanced cancers. In the study overall: Three patients, one with hepatocellular carcinoma and two with cutaneous melanoma, achieved partial responses.

Only one count was recorded for this clone. Its antigen remains unidentified. Using immunoSEQ multiplex PCR, the repertoire was profiled, and TCRdb retains in-frame clones only, with some absent. Here the sample spans tens of thousands of clones, roughly 85% being singletons. Points from the study as a whole: Expanded peripheral T cell antigen specificity was not determined. More expanded clones were found, on average, in CD8+ than in CD4+ T cells. Clones of CD4+ and CD8+ blood T cells grew by week 6 at doses of 0.1 to 3.0 mg/kg.

Trimming cost V 0 bases and J 0 bases, with 19 bases left between them. Germline V gene lookup returns CDR1 SGDLS and CDR2 YYNGEE. The CDR3 covers 19 residues. Sequenced here: CD4+ or CD8+ T cells sorted from blood, sampled in a trial of the OX40 agonist ivuxolimab. This clonotype was sampled from an adult with an advanced solid tumor such as melanoma, head and neck, liver or kidney cancer. V gene TRBV9 combines with J gene TRBJ1-3; TRBD1 is a possible D gene (5 bases). The CDR3 DNA follows: TGTGCCAGCAGCGTAGGGGTTCGGGGGAAAGGTTTCTCTGGAAACACCATATATTTT. Translated: CASSVGVRGKGFSGNTIYF.